A selection of T cell receptor beta chains follows, all from one sample in a study of cytomegalovirus exposure and HLA in healthy donors. Some clones are missing from TCRdb's copy, which holds only in-frame ones; the method was immunoSEQ multiplex PCR. The sample consists of roughly 330,000 clones, about 90% of them appearing once. Source material: PBMCs. All receptors derive from a woman in her twenties or thirties in good health and CMV-seropositive. Both conserved end residues are part of each CDR3. Where a row states a size, it is once, few, many or the class of an expanded clone; other rows omit it.

j_gene	v_gene	abundance	len	CDR3aa
TRBJ2-7	TRBV7-8	-	15	CASSPLAGGDYEQYF
TRBJ2-7	TRBV27	-	13	CASSLGLTYEQYF
TRBJ2-1	TRBV5-1	-	15	CASSRLPGDYNEQFF
TRBJ2-3	TRBV7-2	-	13	CASSPEPSSAQYF
TRBJ2-7	TRBV2	-	12	CASRDLSYEQYF
TRBJ1-1	TRBV7-2	-	15	CASSQFGGLNTEAFF
TRBJ2-1	TRBV6-4	once	16	CASSDRLAGGPLRQFF
TRBJ2-1	TRBV9	-	15	CASSVGILNYNEQFF
TRBJ2-7	TRBV13	-	13	CASSSTGINEQYF
TRBJ2-1	TRBV27	-	16	CASSLQARGSYNEQFF
TRBJ2-5	TRBV5-8	-	19	CASSLEIAGWGIPGETQYF
TRBJ2-7	TRBV4-3	-	16	CASSQDRRGPVDEQYF
TRBJ2-7	TRBV25-1	-	15	CASSLSGTRTYEQYF
TRBJ2-5	TRBV4-1	-	11	CASSQEETQYF
TRBJ1-2	TRBV2	-	14	CASIKNTGTGGYTF
TRBJ1-1	TRBV2	-	15	CASSPLGIGNTEAFF
TRBJ1-1	TRBV9	-	13	CASSVVGQSEAFF
TRBJ2-3	TRBV18	-	18	CASSTRTSGSGVTDTQYF
TRBJ2-5	TRBV9	-	14	CASSVAGAQETQYF
TRBJ1-2	TRBV29-1	-	16	CSVDRTGRSRSYGYTF
TRBJ2-7	TRBV5-1	-	16	CASSRGWAHPQKEQYF
TRBJ2-7	TRBV5-1	-	14	CASSLDGQTYEQYF
TRBJ2-1	TRBV27	few	11	CASSFGNEQFF
TRBJ1-6	TRBV9	-	15	CASSVEGTYNSPLHF
TRBJ2-1	TRBV9	-	16	CASSVVGGGEYNEQFF
TRBJ2-7	TRBV6-1	-	14	CASRLTYSSYEQYF
TRBJ1-2	TRBV27	-	13	CASSSTARDGYTF
TRBJ2-1	TRBV9	once	16	CASSVEPGGIYNEQFF
TRBJ1-2	TRBV5-6	-	14	CASSPGQGFYGYTF
TRBJ2-7	TRBV30	-	12	CACQTGGHEQYF
TRBJ1-2	TRBV5-1	-	16	CASSPGGNGGIRGYTF
TRBJ1-4	TRBV30	-	14	CAWSGGLGGEKLFF
TRBJ2-1	TRBV18	-	15	CASSRLAGAWDEQFF
TRBJ1-1	TRBV5-4	once	14	CASSFRAGNTEAFF
TRBJ2-7	TRBV5-1	-	13	CASSLVGNYEQYF
TRBJ2-7	TRBV29-1	-	13	CSVESELSYEQYF
TRBJ2-7	TRBV27	-	14	CASSLSFSFYEQYF